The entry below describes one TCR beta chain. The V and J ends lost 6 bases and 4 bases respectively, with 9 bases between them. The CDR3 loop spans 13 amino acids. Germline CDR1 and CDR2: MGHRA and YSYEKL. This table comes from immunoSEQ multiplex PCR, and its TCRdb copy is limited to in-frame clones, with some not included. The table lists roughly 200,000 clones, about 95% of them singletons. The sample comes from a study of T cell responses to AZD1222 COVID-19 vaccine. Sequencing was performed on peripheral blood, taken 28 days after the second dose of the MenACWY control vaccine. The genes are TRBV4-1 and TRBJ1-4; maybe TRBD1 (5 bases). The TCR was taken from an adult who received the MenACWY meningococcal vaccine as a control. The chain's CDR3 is CASRRGVNEKLFF. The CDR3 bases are TGCGCCAGCAGACGAGGGGTTAATGAAAAACTGTTTTTT.